What follows are 23 T cell receptor beta chains derived from one specimen sequenced in a study of glioma-infiltrating T cells. The iRepertoire nested amplicon-rescue multiplex PCR amplified TCR alpha and beta CDR3s from RNA. One entry per CDR3 protein results from TCRdb running MiXCR on the multiplex PCR reads. Altogether more than 350,000 distinct CDR3 sequences are present, about 40% being singletons, with the ten largest covering more than 10%. The specimen sequenced was glioma tissue, nonneoplastic brain tissue, or PBMCs (not recorded which). The receptors derive from a human donor with low-grade glioma or glioblastoma, undergoing nonglioma brain surgery, or in good health (not recorded which).

This clonotype was seen only once. The V and J genes are TRBV20-1 and TRBJ2-3; TRBD2 matches at 8 bases. Germline lookup yields CDR1 DFQATT and CDR2 SNEGSKA (reference sequence). This CDR3 is 14 amino acids long. Here the CDR3 reads CSTDGGLGGDTQYF. CDR3 nucleotides: TGCAGCACCGATGGGGGACTAGGGGGGGATACGCAGTATTTT.

Comment on this clonotype: A much more abundant neighbour one base away suggests this may be a read error. This chain links TRBV6-6 with TRBJ1-1, with D possibly being TRBD1 (6 bases). This CDR3 contains 14 residues. Per germline, CDR1 MNHNY and CDR2 SVGAGI (reference sequence). The CDR3 sequence is CASSRRQANTEASF. CDR3 nucleotides: TGTGCCAGCAGTCGTCGACAGGCGAACACTGAAGCTTCCTTT.

At least ten counts were recorded for this clonotype. V is TRBV28 and J is TRBJ2-3, with D unclear. Germline loops: CDR1 MDHEN, CDR2 SYDVKM. This CDR3 region has 13 residues. Trimming cost V 4 bases and J 2 bases, with 7 bases left between them. The CDR3 loop reads CASSSTFTDTQYF. For the CDR3, the DNA is TGTGCCAGCAGTTCCACATTCACAGATACGCAGTATTTT.

The chain recombines TRBV7-3 with TRBJ2-2; D not resolved. Germline V lookup: CDR1 SGHTA, CDR2 FQGTGA. Between the trimmed V and J ends, which lost 5 bases and 1 base, there was a span of 11 bases. The CDR3 runs to 15 residues. In DNA, the CDR3 is TGTGCCAGCAGCCCCGCGACCGGGAACACCGGGGAGCTGTTTTTT. Translation gives CASSPATGNTGELFF.

The sample holds a few counts of this clonotype. One end of the junction is discordant with germline, which a read error may explain. This chain links TRBV20-1 with TRBJ2-3; a weak D match, TRBD2 (7 bases). The CDR3 consists of 13 residues. CDR1 DFQATT and CDR2 SNEGSKA come from the germline V gene (reference sequence). The CDR3 nucleotides are TGTGGGCTAGCGGAGGGGGGCACAGATACGCAGTATTTT. Translation gives CGLAEGGTDTQYF.

The J gene is TRBJ1-1, the V gene TRBV6-2 or TRBV6-3; the D is unclear. V was cut by 7 bases and J by 3 bases, with 18 bases left in between. CDR1 and CDR2 (germline): MNHEY, SVGEGT. The CDR3 runs 15 residues. This CDR3 reads CASTTRPVGDTEAFF. CDR3 nucleotide sequence: TGTGCCAGCACCACCCGCCCTGTCGGTGACACTGAAGCTTTCTTT.

This clonotype was observed at least ten times. The rearrangement uses TRBV12-3 or TRBV12-4 and TRBJ1-2; 9 nucleotides match TRBD1. J was trimmed by 7 bases and V by 3 bases; bases with no gene match: 9. This CDR3 has 15 amino acids. The CDR3 DNA reads as TGTGCCAGCAGTTTTATGACAGGGGGGACCGGTGGCTACACCTTC. It is translated as CASSFMTGGTGGYTF.

This clonotype has only a few counts. This clone may be a read error of a much larger clone one base away. The chain has TRBV28 and TRBJ1-1, with a tentative D call TRBD1 (5 bases). The CDR3 has 15 residues. Between the trimmed V and J ends, which lost 7 bases and 0 bases, there was a span of 15 bases. The germline V gene has CDR1 MDHEN and CDR2 SYDVKM. CDR3 sequence (DNA): TGTGCCAGCACTCCTCCTGGGACCCTGAACACTGAAGCTTTCTTT. It specifies CASTPPGTLNTEAFF.

V is TRBV28 and J is TRBJ2-3; TRBD1 matches at 7 bases. CDR3 length: 15 amino acids. CDR1 and CDR2 from the germline V gene are MDHEN and SYDVKM. J gave up 2 bases and V 3 bases, and 5 bases lay outside the gene matches. CDR3: CASSLGQTTTDTQYF. CDR3 sequence (DNA): TGTGCCAGCAGTTTGGGACAGACGACCACAGATACGCAGTATTTT.

The V call is TRBV20-1, the J call TRBJ2-3, with D tentatively TRBD1 (5 bases). Germline CDR1 and CDR2: DFQATT and SNEGSKA (reference sequence). CDR3 length: 18 amino acids. V was trimmed by 1 base and J by 0 bases, leaving 20 bases between them. The CDR3 coding sequence is TGCAGTGCTAGAGGTGTTGGGGCTTCGGTCGATAGCACAGATACGCAGTATTTT. This gives the protein CSARGVGASVDSTDTQYF.

As regards this clonotype: A clone one base away is much larger, so this may be a read error. The chain recombines TRBV6-1 with TRBJ2-1; D unclear. CDR3 length: 17 residues. V lost 8 bases to trimming and J lost 4 bases, with 24 bases between them. The germline gives CDR1 MNHNS, CDR2 SASEGT. The CDR3 reads CASEPGPKGPPYNEQFF. The DNA for the CDR3 is TGTGCCAGCGAACCCGGCCCGAAGGGCCCCCCTTACAATGAGCAGTTCTTC.

Concerning this clonotype itself: A read error may be the cause here, since a much bigger clone is one base away. The chain's CDR3 is CSAQADWQFKPEELFF. CDR3 coding DNA: TGCAGTGCTCAAGCAGACTGGCAGTTTAAACCCGAGGAGCTGTTTTTT. The genes are TRBV20-1 and TRBJ2-2; D unclear. The CDR3 has 16 residues. V dropped 5 bases and J dropped 10 bases, with 26 bases sitting between them. The germline V gene has CDR1 DFQATT and CDR2 SNEGSKA (reference sequence).

The V gene is TRBV6-1, the J gene TRBJ2-7; TRBD1 agrees at 8 bases. With 7 bases clipped from V and 2 bases from J, the junction kept 22 bases outside the gene matches. This CDR3 region has 19 residues. Germline CDR1 reads MNHNS; CDR2 reads SASEGT. CDR3 residues: CASTPFDRGFYMKAYEQYF. The DNA of the CDR3 is TGTGCCAGCACCCCATTCGACAGGGGCTTTTACATGAAGGCCTACGAGCAGTACTTC.

Comments on this clonotype: Its ends do not fully match the called genes, so a read error is possible. The V and J genes are TRBV20-1 and TRBJ2-7; 12 bases are shared with TRBD1. The CDR3 loop spans 15 amino acids. The V gene's germline CDR1 is DFQATT and CDR2 SNEGSKA (reference sequence). The CDR3 DNA is TGCATTGCTATTCCGGGACAGGGGGCCTCCTACGAGCAGTACTTC. Translated, it gives CIAIPGQGASYEQYF.

The chain joins TRBV20-1 to TRBJ2-5; possibly TRBD1 or TRBD2 for D (5 bases each). Per the germline V gene, CDR1 is DFQATT and CDR2 is SNEGSKA (reference sequence). V was clipped by 0 bases and J by 8 bases, with 19 bases between them. The CDR3 totals 15 residues. CDR3 in DNA: TGCAGTGCTAGAGATCGCCGGGGCGCGTCCGGTACCCAGTACTTC. Translating it yields CSARDRRGASGTQYF.

The chain is built from TRBV2 and TRBJ2-7; 8 bases fit TRBD1. Germline CDR1 and CDR2: SNHLY and FYNNEI. CDR3 length equals 15 residues. V lost 6 bases, J lost 5 bases, and 12 bases stayed unmatched. The CDR3 reads CASRLDRGSVNEQYF. CDR3 nucleotides: TGTGCCAGCAGACTCGACAGGGGTAGTGTCAACGAGCAGTACTTC.

The rearrangement uses TRBV4-3 and TRBJ1-5; tentatively, D is TRBD1 (5 bases). The length of the CDR3 is 17 residues. The V gene lost 0 bases and the J gene lost 2 bases, with 14 bases spanning the gap. Germline CDR1 is LGHNA and CDR2 is YSLEER. CDR3 in amino acids: CASSQDRVGGGNQPQHF. The CDR3, as DNA: TGCGCCAGCAGCCAAGATCGGGTCGGGGGTGGCAATCAGCCCCAGCATTTT.

This clonotype occurred many times. The rearrangement uses TRBV28 and TRBJ1-2; 12 nucleotides line up with TRBD1. The CDR3 runs to 18 residues. Germline V gene sequence: CDR1 MDHEN, CDR2 SYDVKM. V lost 5 bases, J lost 4 bases, and 14 bases stayed unmatched. The chain's CDR3 is CASSPGTGGVLNLYGYTF. CDR3 DNA: TGTGCCAGCAGTCCCGGGACAGGGGGCGTCTTAAATCTCTATGGCTACACCTTC.

A few counts support this clonotype. The chain is built from TRBV20-1 and TRBJ2-1; 12 bases match TRBD2. CDR1 is DFQATT and CDR2 is SNEGSKA in the germline V gene (reference sequence). With 0 bases clipped from V and 5 bases from J, the junction kept 5 bases outside the gene matches. The CDR3 totals 16 residues. In DNA form, the CDR3 reads TGCAGTGCTAGAGACCTTACTAGCGGGAGGAACAATGAGCAGTTCTTC. Residues: CSARDLTSGRNNEQFF.

Remarks on this clonotype: Possible read error: a much larger clone is one base away. The chain links TRBV20-1 to TRBJ1-5; D unresolved. The germline gives CDR1 DFQATT, CDR2 SNEGSKA (reference sequence). The CDR3 contains 15 residues. The CDR3 reads CGARDVWSSNQPQHF. The CDR3 DNA sequence: TGCGGTGCTAGAGATGTTTGGAGTAGCAATCAGCCCCAGCATTTT.

With regard to this clonotype: A much larger clone sits a single nucleotide away, making a read error possible. The chain links TRBV6-2 or TRBV6-3 to TRBJ2-3; possible D gene TRBD2, 6 bases. The germline gives CDR1 MNHEY, CDR2 SVGEGT. CDR3 length: 14 amino acids. The CDR3: CVSVYSGSTDTQYF. The CDR3 nucleotides read TGTGTCAGCGTGTATAGCGGAAGCACAGATACGCAGTATTTT.

As for this clonotype: This may arise from a read error, as a much more abundant clone is one base away. The rearrangement joins TRBV28 to TRBJ1-1; D ambiguous. Germline V gene lookup returns CDR1 MDHEN and CDR2 SYDVKM. CDR3 size: 13 residues. The CDR3 reads CASIPELNTEALF. The CDR3 DNA is TGTGCCAGCATTCCGGAGCTAAACACTGAAGCTCTCTTT.

The V and J genes are TRBV20-1 and TRBJ2-2; TRBD2 matches 7 bases. Unmatched junction bases numbered 3, after V lost 1 base and J lost 7 bases. There are 13 residues in the CDR3. The germline V gene encodes CDR1 DFQATT and CDR2 SNEGSKA (reference sequence). The CDR3 nucleotides are TGCAGTGCTAGAGGACTAGCTGGCGGGGAGCTGTTTTTT. Translating gives CSARGLAGGELFF.